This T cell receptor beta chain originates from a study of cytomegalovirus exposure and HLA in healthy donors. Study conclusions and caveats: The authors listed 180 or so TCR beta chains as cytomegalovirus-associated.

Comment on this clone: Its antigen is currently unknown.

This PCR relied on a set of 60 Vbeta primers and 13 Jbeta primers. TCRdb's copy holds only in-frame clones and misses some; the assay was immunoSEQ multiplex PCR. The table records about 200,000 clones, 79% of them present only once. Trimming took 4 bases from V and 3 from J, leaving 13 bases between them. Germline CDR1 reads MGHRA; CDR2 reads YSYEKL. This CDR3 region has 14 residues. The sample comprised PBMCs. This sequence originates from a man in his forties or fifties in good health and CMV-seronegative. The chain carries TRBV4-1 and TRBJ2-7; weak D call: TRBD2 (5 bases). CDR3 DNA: TGCGCCAGCAGCCCCCCTAGCAGACTCTACGAGCAGTACTTC. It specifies CASSPPSRLYEQYF.